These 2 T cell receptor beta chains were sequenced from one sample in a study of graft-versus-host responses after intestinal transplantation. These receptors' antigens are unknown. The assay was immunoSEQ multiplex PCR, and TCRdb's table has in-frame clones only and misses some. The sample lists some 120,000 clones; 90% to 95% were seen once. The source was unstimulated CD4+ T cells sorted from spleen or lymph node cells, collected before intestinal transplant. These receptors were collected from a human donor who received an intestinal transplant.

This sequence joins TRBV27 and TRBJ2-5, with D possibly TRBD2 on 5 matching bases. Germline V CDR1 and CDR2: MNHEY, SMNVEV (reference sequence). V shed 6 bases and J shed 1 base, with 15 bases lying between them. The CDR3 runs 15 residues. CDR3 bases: TGTGCCAGCAGCTCTAGCTTGGGCGTCCAAGAGACCCAGTACTTC. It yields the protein CASSSSLGVQETQYF.

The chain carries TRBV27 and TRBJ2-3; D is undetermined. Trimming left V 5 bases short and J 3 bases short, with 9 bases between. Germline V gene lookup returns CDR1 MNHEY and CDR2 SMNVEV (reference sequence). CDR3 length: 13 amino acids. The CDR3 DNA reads TGTGCCAGCAGTCCGAGCTGGACAGATACGCAGTATTTT. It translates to CASSPSWTDTQYF.